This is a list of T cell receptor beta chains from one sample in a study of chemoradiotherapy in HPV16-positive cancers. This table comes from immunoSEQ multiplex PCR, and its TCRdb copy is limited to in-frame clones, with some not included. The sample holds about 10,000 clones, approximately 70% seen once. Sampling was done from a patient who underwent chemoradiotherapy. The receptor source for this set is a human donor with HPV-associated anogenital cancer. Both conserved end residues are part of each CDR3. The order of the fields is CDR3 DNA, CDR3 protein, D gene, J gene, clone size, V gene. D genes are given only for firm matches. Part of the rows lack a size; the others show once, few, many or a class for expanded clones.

cdr3_nt: TGTGCCAGCAGTAGACCGGGACAGGGGGGGAGCACGCAGTATTTT
cdr3_aa: CASSRPGQGGSTQYF
d_call: TRBD1
j_call: TRBJ2-3
clone_size: once
v_call: TRBV25-1

cdr3_nt: TGTGCCAGCAAAGGAAGGCAGGGGGCCTCTGAAGCTTTCTTT
cdr3_aa: CASKGRQGASEAFF
d_call: TRBD1
j_call: TRBJ1-1
clone_size: .
v_call: TRBV6-5

cdr3_nt: TGTGCCAGCAGTGTCGACACTGCAACTAATGAAAAACTGTTTTTT
cdr3_aa: CASSVDTATNEKLFF
d_call: .
j_call: TRBJ1-4
clone_size: .
v_call: TRBV2

cdr3_nt: TGTGCCAGCAGCTTGCAAGCGGGGGGGCACAATGAGCAGTTCTTC
cdr3_aa: CASSLQAGGHNEQFF
d_call: TRBD2
j_call: TRBJ2-1
clone_size: .
v_call: TRBV11-2

cdr3_nt: TGTGCCAGCAGTCCACAGCGAGGGGGAAACACCATATATTTT
cdr3_aa: CASSPQRGGNTIYF
d_call: .
j_call: TRBJ1-3
clone_size: .
v_call: TRBV6-6

cdr3_nt: TGTGCCAGCAGCTTTTGGGACTACGAGCAGTACTTC
cdr3_aa: CASSFWDYEQYF
d_call: .
j_call: TRBJ2-7
clone_size: .
v_call: TRBV5-6

cdr3_nt: TGTGCCAGTACCCCGGGACAGGGTAGCTACGAGCAGTACTTC
cdr3_aa: CASTPGQGSYEQYF
d_call: TRBD1
j_call: TRBJ2-7
clone_size: .
v_call: TRBV19

cdr3_nt: TGTGCCAGCAGCGCGGGACGGCCTGAAGCTTTCTTT
cdr3_aa: CASSAGRPEAFF
d_call: .
j_call: TRBJ1-1
clone_size: few
v_call: TRBV7-8

cdr3_nt: TGCGCCAGCAGCGACGGGACAGGGGGTTATGGCTACACCTTC
cdr3_aa: CASSDGTGGYGYTF
d_call: TRBD1
j_call: TRBJ1-2
clone_size: few
v_call: TRBV5-1

cdr3_nt: TGTGCCAGCAGCGTACGGGGGGACTATGGCTACACCTTC
cdr3_aa: CASSVRGDYGYTF
d_call: .
j_call: TRBJ1-2
clone_size: .
v_call: TRBV9

cdr3_nt: TGTGCCAGCAGCCTCGCCCAGGGGGCGAATTGGGCAGATACGCAGTATTTT
cdr3_aa: CASSLAQGANWADTQYF
d_call: TRBD1
j_call: TRBJ2-3
clone_size: few
v_call: TRBV7-2